The rows below give T cell receptor beta chains drawn from one sample of a study of shared clonotypes between healthy human individuals. The table came from immunoSEQ multiplex PCR; TCRdb's copy has only in-frame clones and leaves some out. This table holds under 2.5 million clones, roughly 92% found once. Sequences were obtained from naive CD4+ T cells from PBMCs. The source is a young man in good health. Some clones in this sample may be carry-over from other donors' samples. Both conserved end residues are part of each CDR3. The D gene is left open where the match is weak. Where a row states a size, it is once, few, many or the class of an expanded clone; other rows omit it.

j_call clone_size v_call d_call cdr3_aa cdr3_nt
TRBJ2-6 NA TRBV5-1 NA CASSLLSGANVLTF TGCGCCAGCAGCTTACTCTCTGGGGCCAACGTCCTGACTTTC
TRBJ1-1 few TRBV18 NA CASSPEGGFGTEAFF TGTGCCAGCTCACCAGAAGGGGGGTTCGGGACTGAAGCTTTCTTT
TRBJ1-1 NA TRBV6-4 NA CASSARWGQAFF TGTGCCAGCAGTGCCCGTTGGGGCCAAGCTTTCTTT
TRBJ1-5 NA TRBV5-1 NA CASSLGEGGQPQHF TGCGCCAGCAGTTTAGGTGAGGGGGGACAGCCCCAGCATTTT
TRBJ2-1 NA TRBV4-1 TRBD2 CASSLTSGNNNEQFF TGCGCCAGCAGCCTAACTAGCGGGAACAACAATGAGCAGTTCTTC
TRBJ2-7 NA TRBV28 NA CASRSGQPVFSGPFNEQYF TGTGCCAGCAGGTCGGGACAGCCTGTATTTAGCGGCCCCTTTAACGAGCAGTACTTC
TRBJ2-3 NA TRBV4-3 TRBD2 CASSPTRLAGGADTQYF TGCGCCAGCAGCCCTACCCGGCTAGCGGGAGGCGCAGATACGCAGTATTTT
TRBJ1-5 NA TRBV6-1 NA CATTFWVDQPQHF TGTGCCACCACTTTTTGGGTCGATCAGCCCCAGCATTTT
TRBJ1-1 NA TRBV6-5 NA CASSLLSGGTEAFF TGTGCCAGCAGCCTACTGTCCGGGGGGACTGAAGCTTTCTTT
TRBJ2-3 NA TRBV9 NA CASSPRSGDADTQYF TGTGCCAGCAGCCCCCGGTCCGGGGATGCAGATACGCAGTATTTT
TRBJ1-5 once TRBV21-1 NA CASTNRSSNQPQHF TGTGCCAGCACTAACAGGAGCTCCAATCAGCCCCAGCATTTT
TRBJ2-1 NA TRBV5-1 NA CASSLAVGARYNEQFF TGCGCCAGCAGCTTGGCCGTAGGGGCGAGATACAATGAGCAGTTCTTC